The clone carrying this T cell receptor (beta chain) was seen a few times. Antigen unknown. From 5'RACE with constant-segment primers came TCR alpha and TCR beta cDNA libraries that carried sample barcodes and UMIs. TCRdb redid the calling of the 5' RACE reads with MiXCR, one entry per CDR3 protein. The sample includes some 490,000 distinct CDR3 sequences, over 15% seen only once; the top ten take roughly an eighth. This sample is part of a study of T-cell memory formation after mild COVID-19. Study at large: Largely, the TCR clusters proved donor specific.

Broader study findings: Day 37-peaking second-wave clones had unconfirmed SARS-CoV-2 specificity. CD4+ contracting clones were found mainly in CM and EM, and CD8+ ones in EMRA.

The CDR3 length is 16 residues. J was trimmed by 6 bases and V by 1 base; bases with no gene match: 8. CDR1 and CDR2 from the germline V gene are MNHEY and SVGEGT. This chain joins TRBV6-2 or TRBV6-3 and TRBJ2-7, with TRBD2 matching 11 bases. The receptor was derived from an adult woman who had mild COVID-19 (a few samples of this study predate the infection). Cell type and time point are not known. Sequenced: PBMCs or a T cell subset sorted from them (not recorded which). The CDR3 is CASSYYPLAGGGEQYF. CDR3 DNA: TGTGCCAGCAGTTACTACCCCCTAGCGGGAGGTGGCGAGCAGTACTTC.